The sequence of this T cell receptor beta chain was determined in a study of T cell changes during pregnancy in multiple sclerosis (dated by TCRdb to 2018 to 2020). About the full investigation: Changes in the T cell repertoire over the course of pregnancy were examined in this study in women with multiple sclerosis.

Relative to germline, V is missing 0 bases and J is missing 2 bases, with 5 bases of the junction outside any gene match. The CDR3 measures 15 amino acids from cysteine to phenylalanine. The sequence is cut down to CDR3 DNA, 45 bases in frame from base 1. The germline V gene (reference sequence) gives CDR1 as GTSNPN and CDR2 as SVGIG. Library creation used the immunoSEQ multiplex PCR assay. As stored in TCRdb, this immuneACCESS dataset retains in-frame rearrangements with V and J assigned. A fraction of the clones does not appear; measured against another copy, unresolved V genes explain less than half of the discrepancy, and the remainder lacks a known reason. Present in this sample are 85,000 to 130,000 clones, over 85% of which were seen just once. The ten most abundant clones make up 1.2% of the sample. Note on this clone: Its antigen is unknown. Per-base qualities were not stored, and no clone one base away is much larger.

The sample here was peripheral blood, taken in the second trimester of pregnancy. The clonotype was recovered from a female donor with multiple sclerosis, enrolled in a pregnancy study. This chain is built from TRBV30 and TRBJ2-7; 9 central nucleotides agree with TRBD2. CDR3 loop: CAWSVLAGRTYEQYF. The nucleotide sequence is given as TGTGCCTGGAGTGTTCTAGCGGGGAGGACCTACGAGCAGTACTTC.